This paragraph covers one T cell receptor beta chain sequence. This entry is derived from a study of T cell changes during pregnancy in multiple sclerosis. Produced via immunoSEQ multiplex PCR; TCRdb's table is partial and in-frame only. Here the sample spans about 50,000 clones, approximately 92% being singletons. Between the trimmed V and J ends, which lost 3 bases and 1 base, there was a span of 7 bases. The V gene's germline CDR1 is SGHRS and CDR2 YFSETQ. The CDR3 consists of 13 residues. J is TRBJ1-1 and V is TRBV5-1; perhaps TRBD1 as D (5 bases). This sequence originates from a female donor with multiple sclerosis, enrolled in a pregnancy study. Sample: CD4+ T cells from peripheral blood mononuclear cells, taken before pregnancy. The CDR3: CASSWGGNTEAFF. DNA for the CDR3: TGCGCCAGCAGCTGGGGGGGGAACACTGAAGCTTTCTTT.